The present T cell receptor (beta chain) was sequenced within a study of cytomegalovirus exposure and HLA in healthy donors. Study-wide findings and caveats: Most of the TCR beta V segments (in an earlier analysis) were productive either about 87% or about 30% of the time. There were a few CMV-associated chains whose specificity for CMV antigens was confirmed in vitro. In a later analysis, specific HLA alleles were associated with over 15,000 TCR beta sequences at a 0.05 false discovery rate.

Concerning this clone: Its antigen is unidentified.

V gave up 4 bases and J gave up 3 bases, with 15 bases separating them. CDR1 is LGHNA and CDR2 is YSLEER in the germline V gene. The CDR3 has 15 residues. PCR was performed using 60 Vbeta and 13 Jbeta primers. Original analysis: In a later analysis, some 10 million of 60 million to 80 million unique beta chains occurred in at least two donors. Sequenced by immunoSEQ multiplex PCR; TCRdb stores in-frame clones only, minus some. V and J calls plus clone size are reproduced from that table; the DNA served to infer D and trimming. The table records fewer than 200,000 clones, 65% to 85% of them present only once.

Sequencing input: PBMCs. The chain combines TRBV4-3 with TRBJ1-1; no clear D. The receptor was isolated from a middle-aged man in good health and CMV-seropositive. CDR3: CASSPDLGADTEAFF. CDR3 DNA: TGCGCCAGCAGCCCCGACCTGGGAGCGGACACTGAAGCTTTCTTT.